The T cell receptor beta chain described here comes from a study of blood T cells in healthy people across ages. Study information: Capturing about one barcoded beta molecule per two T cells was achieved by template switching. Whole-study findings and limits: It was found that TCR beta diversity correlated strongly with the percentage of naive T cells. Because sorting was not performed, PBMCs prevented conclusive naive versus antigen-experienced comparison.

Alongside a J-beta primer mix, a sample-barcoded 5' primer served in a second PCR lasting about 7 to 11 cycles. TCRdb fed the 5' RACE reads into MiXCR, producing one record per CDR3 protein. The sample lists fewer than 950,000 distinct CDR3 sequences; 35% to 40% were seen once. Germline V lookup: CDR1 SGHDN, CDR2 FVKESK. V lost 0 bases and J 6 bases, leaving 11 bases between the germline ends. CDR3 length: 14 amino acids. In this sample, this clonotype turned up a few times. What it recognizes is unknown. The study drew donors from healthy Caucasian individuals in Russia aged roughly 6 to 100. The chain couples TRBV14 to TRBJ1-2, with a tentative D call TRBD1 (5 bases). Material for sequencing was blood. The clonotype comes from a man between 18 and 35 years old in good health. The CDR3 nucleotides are TGTGCCAGCAGCCAAGATGGGGGTGGAAATGGCTACACCTTC. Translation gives CASSQDGGGNGYTF.